This TCR beta chain was identified in a study of human T cells and chemical hapten exposure. Study overall: Per-sample variation in TCR yield stemmed mainly from small pooled library volume differences.

The authors extracted total RNA from unfractionated whole blood. Overall study results and limits: No change in TCRs above 1 in 1000 frequency was produced by DPC sensitization.

Of note for this clonotype: The antigen is undetermined.

This CDR3 has 11 residues. Germline V gives CDR1 SNHLY, CDR2 FYNNEI. V lost 4 bases and J lost 6, with 7 bases in between. Attachment of unique molecular identifiers to individual cDNA molecules was performed in the library. Original handling: Between about 23,224 and 750,000 TCRs appeared in each sample, and the median stood at approximately 100,000. In TCRdb, the 5' RACE reads were re-called with MiXCR into one record per CDR3 protein. The V and J calls and clone size are TCRdb's, not the authors'. This sample has under 150,000 distinct CDR3 sequences; approximately 20% occur once, and the top ten carry around 2.8%.

The chain is built from TRBV2 and TRBJ2-7, with D unresolved. This clonotype was sampled from a human donor in good health. The CDR3 bases are TGTGCCAGCAGTGCCTGGGGCGAGCAGTACTTC. This translates into CASSAWGEQYF.